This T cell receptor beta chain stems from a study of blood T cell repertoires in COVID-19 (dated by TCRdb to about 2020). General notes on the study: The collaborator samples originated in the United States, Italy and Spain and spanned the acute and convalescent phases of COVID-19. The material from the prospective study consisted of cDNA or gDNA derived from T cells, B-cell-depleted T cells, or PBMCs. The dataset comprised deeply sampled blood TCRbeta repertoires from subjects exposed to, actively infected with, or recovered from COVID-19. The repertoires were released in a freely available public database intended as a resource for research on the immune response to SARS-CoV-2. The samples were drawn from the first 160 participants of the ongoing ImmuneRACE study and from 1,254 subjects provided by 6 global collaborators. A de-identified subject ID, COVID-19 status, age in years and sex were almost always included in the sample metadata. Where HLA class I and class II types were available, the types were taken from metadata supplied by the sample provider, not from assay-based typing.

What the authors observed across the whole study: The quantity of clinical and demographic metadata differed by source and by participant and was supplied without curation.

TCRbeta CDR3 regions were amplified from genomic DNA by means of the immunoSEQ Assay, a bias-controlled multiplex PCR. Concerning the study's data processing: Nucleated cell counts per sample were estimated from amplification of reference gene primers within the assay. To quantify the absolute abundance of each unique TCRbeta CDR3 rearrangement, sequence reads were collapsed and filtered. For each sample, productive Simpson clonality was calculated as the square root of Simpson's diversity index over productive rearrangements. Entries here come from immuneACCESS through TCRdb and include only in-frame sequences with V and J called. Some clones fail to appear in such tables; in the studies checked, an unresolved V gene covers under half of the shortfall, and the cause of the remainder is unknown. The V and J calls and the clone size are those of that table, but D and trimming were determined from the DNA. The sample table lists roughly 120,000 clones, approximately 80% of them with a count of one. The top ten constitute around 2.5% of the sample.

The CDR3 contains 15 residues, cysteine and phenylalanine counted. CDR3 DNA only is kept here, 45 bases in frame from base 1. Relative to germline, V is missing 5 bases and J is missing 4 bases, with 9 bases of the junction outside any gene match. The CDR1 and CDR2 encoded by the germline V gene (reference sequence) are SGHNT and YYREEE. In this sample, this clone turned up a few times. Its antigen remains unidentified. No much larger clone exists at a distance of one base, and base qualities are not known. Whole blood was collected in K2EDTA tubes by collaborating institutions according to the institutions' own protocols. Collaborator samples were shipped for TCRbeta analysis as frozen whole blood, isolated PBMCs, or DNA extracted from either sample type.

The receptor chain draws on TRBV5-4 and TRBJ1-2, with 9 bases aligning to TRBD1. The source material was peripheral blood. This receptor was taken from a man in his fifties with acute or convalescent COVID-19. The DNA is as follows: TGTGCCAGCAGTCCACAGGGGGCTTATTTCTATGGCTACACCTTC. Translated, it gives CASSPQGAYFYGYTF. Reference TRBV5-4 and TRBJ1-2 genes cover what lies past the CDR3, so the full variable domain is ETGVTQSPTHLIKTRGQQVTLRCSSQSGHNTVSWYQQALGQGPQFIFQYYREEENGRGNFPPRFSGLQFPNYSSELNVNALELDDSALYLCASSPQGAYFYGYTFGSGTRLTVV.